Presented here are 30 T cell receptor beta chains from one specimen sequenced in a study of T cell repertoires in cytomegalovirus infection. TCRdb reanalysed the reads using MiXCR and keeps one entry per CDR3 protein. The sample has roughly 190,000 distinct CDR3 sequences; roughly 9.8% are singletons. Sequencing input: PBMCs. These receptors were taken from a human donor in good health (CMV status not recorded). Some clones in this sample may be carry-over from other donors' samples.

This clonotype was seen repeatedly, ten times or more. V usage is TRBV3-1 and J usage is TRBJ2-1; D gene uncertain. Germline loops: CDR1 LGHDT, CDR2 YNNKEL (reference sequence). The CDR3 has 12 residues. With 4 bases removed from V and 10 bases from J, the gap between germline ends came to 11 bases. In nucleotides, the CDR3 is TGTGCCAGCAGCCTAGGGCCGAACGAGCAGTTCTTC. Translated, it gives CASSLGPNEQFF.

This clonotype has at least ten counts. This chain joins TRBV7-2 and TRBJ1-2, with D possibly TRBD1 on 5 matching bases. Germline CDR1 and CDR2: SGHTA and FQGNSA. Trimming shortened V by 0 bases and J by 13 bases, and 12 bases separated the two germline ends. The CDR3 extends over 12 amino acids. CDR3 coding DNA: TGTGCCAGCAGCTTAGCACAGGACTCGTCCACCTTC. Translated, it gives CASSLAQDSSTF.

This clonotype was seen at least ten times. The V call is TRBV7-2, the J call TRBJ1-4; D gene uncertain. Germline CDR1 and CDR2: SGHTA and FQGNSA. V dropped 5 bases and J dropped 3 bases, with 10 bases sitting between them. The CDR3 is 14 residues long. DNA of the CDR3: TGTGCCAGCAGCCCGGACGGCCCTAATGAAAAACTGTTTTTT. It encodes CASSPDGPNEKLFF.

Ten or more counts support this clonotype. The rearrangement joins TRBV28 to TRBJ1-3, with a weak D call TRBD1 (6 bases). Trimming pared 6 bases from V and 4 bases from J, leaving 13 bases between. Germline values: CDR1 MDHEN, CDR2 SYDVKM. CDR3 length: 14 amino acids. CDR3 sequence reads: CASRLDRQGNTIYF. The CDR3 coding sequence is TGTGCCAGCAGACTCGACAGGCAAGGAAACACCATATATTTT.

This clonotype was seen many times. The genes are TRBV6-2 or TRBV6-3 and TRBJ1-2, with a weak D call TRBD1 (6 bases). This CDR3 has 16 amino acids. The ends were cut back, 2 bases at V and 7 bases at J, with 20 bases in the middle. The germline CDR1 and CDR2 sequences are MNHEY and SVGEGT. This CDR3 reads CASSYVKARGLVGYTF. DNA of the CDR3: TGTGCCAGCAGTTACGTCAAGGCGCGGGGGCTGGTTGGCTACACCTTC.

This clonotype has at least ten counts. The gene calls are TRBV11-2 and TRBJ1-6, with D hard to call. Germline V gives CDR1 SGHAT, CDR2 FQNNGV. The CDR3 length is 13 residues. Between the trimmed V and J ends, which lost 3 bases and 5 bases, there was a span of 5 bases. The CDR3 sequence: CASSFTDNSPLHF. CDR3 DNA: TGTGCCAGCAGCTTCACAGATAATTCACCCCTCCACTTT.

This clonotype was seen ten or more times. This sequence joins TRBV20-1 and TRBJ2-1, with 10 bases lining up with TRBD2. The CDR3 spans 17 residues. The junction had 7 bases not matched to a gene; V was cut back by 0 bases and J by 2 bases. Germline assignment: CDR1 DFQATT and CDR2 SNEGSKA (reference sequence). DNA of the CDR3: TGCAGTGCTAGAGATGTTAGCGGGAGGACGGCCTACAATGAGCAGTTCTTC. Protein product: CSARDVSGRTAYNEQFF.

The chain uses TRBV10-3 and TRBJ1-1; no definite D call. Trimming removed 10 bases from V and 4 bases from J, with 13 bases in between. The CDR3 extends over 12 amino acids. Germline V lookup: CDR1 ENHRY, CDR2 SYGVKD. CDR3 bases: TGTGCCACTAATCGGGGTGGCACTGAAGCTTTCTTT. As protein: CATNRGGTEAFF.

Remarks on this clonotype: One junction end disagrees with the germline gene, perhaps due to a read error. The J gene is TRBJ2-1, the V gene TRBV4-1, with a weak D call TRBD2 (6 bases). The germline gives CDR1 MGHRA, CDR2 YSYEKL. This CDR3 region has 17 residues. CDR3 sequence (DNA): TGTGCCAGCAGCCTCAGAAGCGGGCCTACCTCCTACAATGAGCAGTTCTTC. Encoded protein: CASSLRSGPTSYNEQFF.

This clonotype was seen only a few times. V and J are TRBV18 and TRBJ2-3; 7 bases map to TRBD1. The V and J ends lost 3 bases and 3 bases, in that order; junction bases with no gene match: 6. Germline V gene lookup returns CDR1 KGHSH and CDR2 LQKENI. This CDR3 has 15 residues. CDR3 residues: CASSPWTGNTDTQYF. The CDR3 DNA reads as TGTGCCAGCTCACCGTGGACAGGCAATACAGATACGCAGTATTTT.

Many counts were recorded for this clonotype. V is TRBV3-1 and J is TRBJ2-7, with 8 bases aligning to TRBD2. The CDR3 consists of 16 residues. CDR1 is LGHDT and CDR2 is YNNKEL in the germline V gene (reference sequence). V lost 1 base to trimming and J lost 5 bases; unmatched junction nucleotides: 10. CDR3 DNA sequence: TGTGCCAGCAGCCAAGCGGCAGCGGGAGTAAAGAACGAGCAGTACTTC. Protein product: CASSQAAAGVKNEQYF.

As to this clonotype: At one end the junction does not follow the germline gene, possibly because of a read error. The chain has TRBV7-2 and TRBJ2-3, with 16 bases identical to TRBD2. The CDR3 is 19 amino acids. Germline V CDR1 and CDR2: SGHTA, FQGNSA. In DNA, the CDR3 is TGTGCCAGCAGTTTAGTCTCGATCGGGACTAGCGGGGGGGCTGTTACGCAGTATTTT. Amino acid sequence: CASSLVSIGTSGGAVTQYF.

This clonotype was recorded many times. This rearrangement joins TRBV7-2 to TRBJ1-4, with D unresolved. CDR3 size: 16 residues. Germline values: CDR1 SGHTA, CDR2 FQGNSA. V was cut by 1 base and J by 5 bases, with 14 bases left in between. The CDR3 spells CASSLDPRRKNEKLFF. The CDR3, as DNA: TGTGCCAGCAGCTTAGATCCGAGACGGAAAAATGAAAAACTGTTTTTT.

This clonotype was picked up many times. The chain is built from TRBV20-1 and TRBJ2-3, with 7 positions matching TRBD2. Trimming cost V 6 bases and J 2 bases; bases outside gene matches: 8. The germline V gene has CDR1 DFQATT and CDR2 SNEGSKA (reference sequence). This CDR3 has 14 amino acids. The CDR3, as DNA: TGCAGTGCGCAGAGCGGGGCTATCACAGATACGCAGTATTTT. This gives the protein CSAQSGAITDTQYF.

The table lists this clonotype with many counts. This CDR3 reads CASSFRDNYGYTF. CDR3 nucleotide sequence: TGTGCCAGCAGCTTTAGGGACAACTATGGCTACACCTTC. The rearrangement links TRBV28 to TRBJ1-2; perhaps TRBD1 as D (5 bases). The CDR3 is made up of 13 amino acids. With 6 bases removed from V and 2 bases from J, the gap between germline ends came to 10 bases. CDR1 is MDHEN and CDR2 is SYDVKM in the germline V gene.

This clonotype was detected only a few times. The rearrangement links TRBV20-1 to TRBJ2-2; D remains unclear. The germline V gene encodes CDR1 DFQATT and CDR2 SNEGSKA (reference sequence). The CDR3 covers 12 residues. The ends were cut back, 2 bases at V and 2 bases at J, with 3 bases in the middle. CDR3 protein: CSARSNTGELFF. DNA for the CDR3: TGCAGTGCTAGATCCAACACCGGGGAGCTGTTTTTT.

This clonotype was counted between two and nine times. The chain uses TRBV29-1 and TRBJ2-7, with 8 bases aligning to TRBD2. V lost 7 bases and J lost 4; bases outside the gene matches: 6. CDR3 length: 12 residues. Germline CDR1 and CDR2: SQVTM and ANQGSEA. CDR3 bases: TGCAGCGGCCGACTAGCGAGTTACGAGCAGTACTTC. Protein: CSGRLASYEQYF.

This clonotype was found a few times. The chain combines TRBV29-1 with TRBJ2-7; D gene uncertain. Germline V gene data show CDR1 as SQVTM and CDR2 as ANQGSEA. The CDR3 sequence is 12 residues long. The V and J ends lost 0 bases and 7 bases respectively, with 10 bases between them. In DNA form, the CDR3 reads TGCAGCGTTGAAGATCCGGGTGGGGAGCAGTACTTC. It encodes CSVEDPGGEQYF.

This clonotype was observed many times. J is TRBJ1-1 and V is TRBV28; TRBD1 is a possible D gene (5 bases). Germline V gene data show CDR1 as MDHEN and CDR2 as SYDVKM. Trimming removed 5 bases at V and 5 bases at J, with 15 bases between. This CDR3 comprises 14 residues. The CDR3 nucleotides read TGTGCCAGCAGTCCCGGGGGTTTTGGGACTGAAGCTTTCTTT. Protein sequence: CASSPGGFGTEAFF.

This clonotype was found many times. The chain joins TRBV7-2 to TRBJ2-1; D is undetermined. This CDR3 contains 13 residues. The germline V gene has CDR1 SGHTA and CDR2 FQGNSA. V lost 1 base and J 9 bases, leaving 10 bases between the germline ends. CDR3 region: CASSLGPPSEQFF. The CDR3 nucleotides are TGTGCCAGCAGCTTAGGCCCCCCCTCTGAGCAGTTCTTC. Drawing the rest from reference TRBV7-2 and TRBJ2-1, the complete variable domain is GAGVSQSPSNKVTEKGKDVELRCDPISGHTALYWYRQSLGQGLEFLIYFQGNSAPDKSGLPSDRFSAERTGGSVSTLTIQRTQQEDSAVYLCASSLGPPSEQFFGPGTRLTVL.

This clonotype has a count of ten or more. V usage is TRBV4-2 and J usage is TRBJ1-3; no clear D gene. In germline, CDR1 is LGHNA, CDR2 YNFKEQ. Trimming removed 4 bases from V and 0 bases from J, with 7 bases in between. The CDR3 loop spans 14 amino acids. As DNA, the CDR3 is TGTGCCAGCAGCCGCGTTCTCTCTGGAAACACCATATATTTT. It encodes CASSRVLSGNTIYF.

This clonotype has ten or more counts. The CDR3 here is CASSFASGVNNEQFF. CDR3 nucleotides: TGTGCCAGCAGCTTTGCTAGCGGGGTAAACAATGAGCAGTTCTTC. The V call is TRBV7-8, the J call TRBJ2-1; the match to TRBD2 covers 9 bases. The J segment lost 5 bases and the V segment lost 3 bases, leaving 5 bases of the junction unmatched. CDR3 size: 15 residues. CDR1 is SGHVS, CDR2 FQNEAQ, per germline.

This chain joins TRBV10-3 and TRBJ1-3; maybe TRBD1 (6 bases). The germline V and J ends were trimmed by 4 bases and 0 bases, with 10 bases remaining between them. Looked up from germline, CDR1 is ENHRY and CDR2 is SYGVKD. The CDR3 contains 15 residues. CDR3 sequence (DNA): TGTGCCATCAGTGGAACAGGGAACTCTGGAAACACCATATATTTT. Translation: CAISGTGNSGNTIYF.

This clonotype occurred a few times. This chain uses TRBV2 with TRBJ2-5; the D gene is possibly TRBD2 (6 bases). The CDR3 covers 13 residues. Germline values: CDR1 SNHLY, CDR2 FYNNEI. Trimming removed 7 bases from V and 1 base from J, with 10 bases in between. The chain's CDR3 is CASTGGIQETQYF. DNA of the CDR3: TGTGCCAGCACAGGAGGGATCCAAGAGACCCAGTACTTC.

This chain joins TRBV6-5 and TRBJ2-1; 9 positions match TRBD2. This CDR3 region has 18 residues. Per the germline V gene, CDR1 is MNHEY and CDR2 is SVGAGI. With 6 bases clipped from V and 7 bases from J, the junction kept 19 bases outside the gene matches. DNA for the CDR3: TGTGCCAGCAGCCCCTTGGCCCGGGGCGGGGGGGCCCTTAATGAGCAGTTCTTC. Its protein product is CASSPLARGGGALNEQFF.

This clonotype occurred many times. The chain joins TRBV28 to TRBJ2-2, with TRBD2 identical over 10 bases. Germline assignment: CDR1 MDHEN and CDR2 SYDVKM. CDR3 length equals 15 residues. J lost 5 bases, V lost 5 bases, and 5 bases had no gene match. CDR3: CASSTIAGGTGELFF. Written as DNA, the CDR3 is TGTGCCAGCAGTACCATAGCGGGAGGAACCGGGGAGCTGTTTTTT.

The chain has TRBV29-1 and TRBJ2-5; D may be TRBD1 (5 bases). The CDR3 totals 12 residues. V was clipped by 5 bases and J by 2 bases, with 9 bases between them. Germline CDR1 reads SQVTM; CDR2 reads ANQGSEA. The CDR3 nucleotides read TGCAGCGTTTCCCCAGGGCAAGAGACCCAGTACTTC. It codes for CSVSPGQETQYF. Full variable domain (missing parts from reference TRBV29-1 and TRBJ2-5): SAVISQKPSRDICQRGTSLTIQCQVDSQVTMMFWYRQQPGQSLTLIATANQGSEATYESGFVIDKFPISRPNLTFSTLTVSNMSPEDSSIYLCSVSPGQETQYFGPGTRLLVL.

This clonotype has more than one count but fewer than ten. This chain connects TRBV6-2 or TRBV6-3 to TRBJ1-5; D is ambiguous. V lost 2 bases, J lost 6 bases, and 11 bases lay in between. The CDR3 sequence is 14 residues long. CDR1 MNHEY and CDR2 SVGEGT come from the germline V gene. CDR3 amino acids: CASSYDPRSQPQHF. CDR3 nucleotides: TGTGCCAGCAGTTACGATCCCAGAAGTCAGCCCCAGCATTTT.

This clonotype was seen ten or more times. This chain links TRBV7-2 with TRBJ1-5; weak D call: TRBD1 (6 bases). CDR1 is SGHTA and CDR2 is FQGNSA in the germline V gene. The CDR3 consists of 16 residues. The germline V and J ends were trimmed by 5 bases and 5 bases, with 19 bases remaining between them. CDR3 loop: CASSAQSGAPDQPQHF. CDR3 sequence (DNA): TGTGCCAGCAGCGCACAATCAGGGGCCCCCGATCAGCCCCAGCATTTT.

A note on this clonotype: This may come from a read error, since a much larger clone is one base off. The gene calls are TRBV12-3 or TRBV12-4 and TRBJ1-1; D remains ambiguous. The CDR3 runs 13 residues. The CDR3 loop reads CASRTPFGTVAFF. CDR3 in DNA: TGTGCCAGCAGGACACCTTTTGGCACTGTAGCTTTCTTT.